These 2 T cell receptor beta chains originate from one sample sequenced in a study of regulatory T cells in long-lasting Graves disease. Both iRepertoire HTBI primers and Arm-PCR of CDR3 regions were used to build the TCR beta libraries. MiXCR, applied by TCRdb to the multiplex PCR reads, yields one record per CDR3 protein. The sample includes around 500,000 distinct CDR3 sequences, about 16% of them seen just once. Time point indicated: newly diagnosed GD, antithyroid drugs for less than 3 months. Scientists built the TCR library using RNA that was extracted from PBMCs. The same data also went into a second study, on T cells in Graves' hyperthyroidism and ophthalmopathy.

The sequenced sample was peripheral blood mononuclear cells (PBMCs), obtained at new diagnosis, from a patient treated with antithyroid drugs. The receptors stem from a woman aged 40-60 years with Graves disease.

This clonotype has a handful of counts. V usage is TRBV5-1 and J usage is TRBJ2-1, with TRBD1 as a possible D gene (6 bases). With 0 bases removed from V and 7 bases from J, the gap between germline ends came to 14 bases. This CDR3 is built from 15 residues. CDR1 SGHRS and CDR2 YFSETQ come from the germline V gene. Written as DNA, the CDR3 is TGCGCCAGCAGCTTGGACAGGGTCGGGCAAAATGAGCAGTTCTTC. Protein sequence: CASSLDRVGQNEQFF.

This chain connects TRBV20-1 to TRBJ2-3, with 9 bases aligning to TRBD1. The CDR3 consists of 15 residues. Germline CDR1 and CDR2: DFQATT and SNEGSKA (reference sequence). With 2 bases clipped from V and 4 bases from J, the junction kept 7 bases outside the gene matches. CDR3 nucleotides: TGCAGTGCTAGACAAGCCGGGACAGGGTCAGATACGCAGTATTTT. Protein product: CSARQAGTGSDTQYF.